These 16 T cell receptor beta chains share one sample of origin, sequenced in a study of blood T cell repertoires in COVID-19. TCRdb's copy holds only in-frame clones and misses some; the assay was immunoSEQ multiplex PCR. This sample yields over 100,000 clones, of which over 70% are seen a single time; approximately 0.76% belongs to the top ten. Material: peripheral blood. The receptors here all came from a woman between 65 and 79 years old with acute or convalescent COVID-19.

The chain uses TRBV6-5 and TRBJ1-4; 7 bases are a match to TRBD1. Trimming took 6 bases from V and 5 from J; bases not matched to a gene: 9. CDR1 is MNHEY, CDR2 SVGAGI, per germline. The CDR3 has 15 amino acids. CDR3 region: CASRKPGQINEKLFF. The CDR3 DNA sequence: TGTGCCAGCAGAAAACCGGGACAGATAAATGAAAAACTGTTTTTT.

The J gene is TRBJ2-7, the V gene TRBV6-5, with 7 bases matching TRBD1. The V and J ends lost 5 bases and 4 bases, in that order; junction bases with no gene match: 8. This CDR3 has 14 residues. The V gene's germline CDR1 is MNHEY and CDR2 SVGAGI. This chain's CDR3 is CASSRQGSDYEQYF. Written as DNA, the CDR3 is TGTGCCAGCAGTCGACAGGGCTCGGATTACGAGCAGTACTTC.

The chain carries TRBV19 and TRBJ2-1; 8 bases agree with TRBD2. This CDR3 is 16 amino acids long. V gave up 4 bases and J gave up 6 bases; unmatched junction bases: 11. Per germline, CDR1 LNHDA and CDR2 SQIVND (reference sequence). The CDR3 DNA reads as TGTGCCAGTAGTAATCCCCGGGGGGGCCGGGGCAATGAGCAGTTCTTC. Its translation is CASSNPRGGRGNEQFF.

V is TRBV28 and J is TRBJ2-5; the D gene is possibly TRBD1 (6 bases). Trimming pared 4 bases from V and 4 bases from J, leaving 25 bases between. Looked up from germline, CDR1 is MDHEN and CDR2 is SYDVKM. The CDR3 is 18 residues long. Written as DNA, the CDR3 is TGTGCCAGCAGTTCCCTACCCGGGACACCCTCAAGGGGAGAGACCCAGTACTTC. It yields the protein CASSSLPGTPSRGETQYF.

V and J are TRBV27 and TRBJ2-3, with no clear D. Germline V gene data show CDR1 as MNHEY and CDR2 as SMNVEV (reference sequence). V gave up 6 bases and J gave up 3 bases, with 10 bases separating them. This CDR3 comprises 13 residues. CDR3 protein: CASRLYGTDTQYF. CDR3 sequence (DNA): TGTGCCAGCAGGCTGTACGGGACAGATACGCAGTATTTT.

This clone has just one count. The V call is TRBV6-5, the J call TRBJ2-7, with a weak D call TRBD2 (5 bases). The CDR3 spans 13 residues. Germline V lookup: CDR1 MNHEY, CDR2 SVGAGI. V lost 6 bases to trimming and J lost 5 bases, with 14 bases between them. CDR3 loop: CASSQLGFNEQYF. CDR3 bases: TGTGCCAGCAGCCAACTAGGATTCAACGAGCAGTACTTC.

Here the CDR3 reads CATSDSGQGATGELFF. Written as DNA, the CDR3 is TGTGCCACCAGTGATTCAGGACAGGGGGCGACCGGGGAGCTGTTTTTT. V and J are TRBV24-1 and TRBJ2-2, with 11 bases matching TRBD1. V was pared by 2 bases and J by 5 bases, with 3 bases of the junction left unmatched. Germline V CDR1 and CDR2: KGHDR, SFDVKD. The CDR3 is 16 amino acids.

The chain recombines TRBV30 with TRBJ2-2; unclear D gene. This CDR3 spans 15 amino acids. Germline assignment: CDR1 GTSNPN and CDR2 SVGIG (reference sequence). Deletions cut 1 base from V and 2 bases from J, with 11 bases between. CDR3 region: CAWSGNAYNTGELFF. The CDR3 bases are TGTGCCTGGAGTGGAAACGCCTATAACACCGGGGAGCTGTTTTTT.

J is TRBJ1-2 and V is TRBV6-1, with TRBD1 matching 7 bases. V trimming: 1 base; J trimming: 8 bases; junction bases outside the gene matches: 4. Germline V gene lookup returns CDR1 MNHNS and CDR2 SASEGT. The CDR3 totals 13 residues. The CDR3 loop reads CASSEERGLGYTF. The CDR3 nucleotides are TGTGCCAGCAGTGAAGAGAGGGGGCTCGGCTACACCTTC.

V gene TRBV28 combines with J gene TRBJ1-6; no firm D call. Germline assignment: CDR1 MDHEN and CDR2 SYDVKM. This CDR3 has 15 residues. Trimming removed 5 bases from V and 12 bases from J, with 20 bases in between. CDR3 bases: TGTGCCAGCAGTCGTAATGAGTTTGTCTTAGTACCCCTCCACTTT. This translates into CASSRNEFVLVPLHF. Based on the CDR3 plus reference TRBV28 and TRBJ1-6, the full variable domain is DVKVTQSSRYLVKRTGEKVFLECVQDMDHENMFWYRQDPGLGLRLIYFSYDVKMKEKGDIPEGYSVSREKKERFSLILESASTNQTSMYLCASSRNEFVLVPLHFGNGTRLTVT.

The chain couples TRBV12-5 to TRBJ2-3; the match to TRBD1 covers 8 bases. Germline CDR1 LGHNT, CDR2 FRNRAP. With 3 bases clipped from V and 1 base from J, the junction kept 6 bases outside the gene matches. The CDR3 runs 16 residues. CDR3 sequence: CASGLLTGAGTDTQYF. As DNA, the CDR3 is TGTGCTAGTGGTTTACTGACAGGGGCGGGCACAGATACGCAGTATTTT.

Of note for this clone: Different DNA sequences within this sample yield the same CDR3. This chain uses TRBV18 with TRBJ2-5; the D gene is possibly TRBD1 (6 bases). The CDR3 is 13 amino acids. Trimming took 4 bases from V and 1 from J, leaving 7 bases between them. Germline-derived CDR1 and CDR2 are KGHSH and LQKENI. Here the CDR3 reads CASSRQVQETQYF. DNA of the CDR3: TGTGCCAGCTCACGACAGGTCCAAGAGACCCAGTACTTC. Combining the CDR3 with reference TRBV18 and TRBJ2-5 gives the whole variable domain NAGVMQNPRHLVRRRGQEARLRCSPMKGHSHVYWYRQLPEEGLKFMVYLQKENIIDESGMPKERFSAEFPKEGPSILRIQQVVRGDSAAYFCASSRQVQETQYFGPGTRLLVL.

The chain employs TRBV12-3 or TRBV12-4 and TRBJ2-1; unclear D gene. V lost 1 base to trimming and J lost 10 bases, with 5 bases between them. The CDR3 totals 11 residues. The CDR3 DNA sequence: TGTGCCAGCAGTTTAGTGGCAGAGCAGTTCTTC. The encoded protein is CASSLVAEQFF.

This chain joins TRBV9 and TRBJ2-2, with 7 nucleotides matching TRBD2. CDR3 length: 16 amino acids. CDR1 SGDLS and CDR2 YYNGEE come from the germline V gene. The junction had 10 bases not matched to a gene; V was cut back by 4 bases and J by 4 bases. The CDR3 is CASSLSGLAVTGELFF. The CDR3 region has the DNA TGTGCCAGCAGCCTTAGCGGGCTTGCGGTCACCGGGGAGCTGTTTTTT.

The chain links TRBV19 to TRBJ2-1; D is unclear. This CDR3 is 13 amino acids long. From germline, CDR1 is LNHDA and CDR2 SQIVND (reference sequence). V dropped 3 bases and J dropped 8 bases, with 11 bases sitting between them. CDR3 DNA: TGTGCCAGTAGTATCCGGGTATCGGATGAGCAGTTCTTC. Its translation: CASSIRVSDEQFF. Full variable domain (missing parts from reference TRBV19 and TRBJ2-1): DGGITQSPKYLFRKEGQNVTLSCEQNLNHDAMYWYRQDPGQGLRLIYYSQIVNDFQKGDIAEGYSVSREKKESFPLTVTSAQKNPTAFYLCASSIRVSDEQFFGPGTRLTVL.

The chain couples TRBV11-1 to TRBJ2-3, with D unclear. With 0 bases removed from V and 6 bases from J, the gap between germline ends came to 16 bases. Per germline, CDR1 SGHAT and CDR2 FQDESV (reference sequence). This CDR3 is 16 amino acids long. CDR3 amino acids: CASSLARLVRLDTQYF. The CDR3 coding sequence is TGTGCCAGCAGCTTAGCGCGGCTAGTCCGTTTGGATACGCAGTATTTT.